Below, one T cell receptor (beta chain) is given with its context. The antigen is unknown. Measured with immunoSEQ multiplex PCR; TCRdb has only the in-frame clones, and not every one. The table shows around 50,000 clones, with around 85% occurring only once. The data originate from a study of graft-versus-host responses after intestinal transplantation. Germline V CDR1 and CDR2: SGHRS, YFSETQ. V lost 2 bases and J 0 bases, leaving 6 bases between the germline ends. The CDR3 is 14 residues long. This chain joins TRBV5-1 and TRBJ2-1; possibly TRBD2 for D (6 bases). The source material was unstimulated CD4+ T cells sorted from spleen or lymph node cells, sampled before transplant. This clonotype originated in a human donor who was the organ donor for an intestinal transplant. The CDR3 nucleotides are TGCGCCAGCAGCTTCGGGAGCTCCTACAATGAGCAGTTCTTC. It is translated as CASSFGSSYNEQFF.